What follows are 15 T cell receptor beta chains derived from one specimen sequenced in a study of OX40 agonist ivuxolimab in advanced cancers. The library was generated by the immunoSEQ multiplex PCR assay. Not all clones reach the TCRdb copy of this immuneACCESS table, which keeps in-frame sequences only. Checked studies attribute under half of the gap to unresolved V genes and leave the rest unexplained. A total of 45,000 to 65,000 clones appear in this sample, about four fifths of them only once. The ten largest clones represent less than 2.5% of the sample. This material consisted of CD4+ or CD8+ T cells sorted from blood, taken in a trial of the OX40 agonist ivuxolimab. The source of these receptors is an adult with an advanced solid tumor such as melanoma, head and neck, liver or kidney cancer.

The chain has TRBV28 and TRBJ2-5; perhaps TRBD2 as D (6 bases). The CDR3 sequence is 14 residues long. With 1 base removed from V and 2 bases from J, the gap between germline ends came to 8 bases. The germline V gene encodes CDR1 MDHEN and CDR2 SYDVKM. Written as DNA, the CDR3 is TGTGCCAGCAGTTTATACGGGGGACAAGAGACCCAGTACTTC. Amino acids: CASSLYGGQETQYF.

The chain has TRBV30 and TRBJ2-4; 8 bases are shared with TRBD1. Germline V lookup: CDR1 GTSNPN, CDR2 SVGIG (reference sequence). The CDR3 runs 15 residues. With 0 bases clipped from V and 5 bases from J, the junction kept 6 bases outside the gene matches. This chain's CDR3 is CAWSVSWDRQNIQYF. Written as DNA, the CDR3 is TGTGCCTGGAGTGTATCGTGGGACAGGCAAAACATTCAGTACTTC. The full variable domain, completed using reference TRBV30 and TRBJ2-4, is SQTIHQWPATLVQPVGSPLSLECTVEGTSNPNLYWYRQAAGRGLQLLFYSVGIGQISSEVPQNLSASRPQDRQFILSSKKLLLSDSGFYLCAWSVSWDRQNIQYFGAGTRLSVL.

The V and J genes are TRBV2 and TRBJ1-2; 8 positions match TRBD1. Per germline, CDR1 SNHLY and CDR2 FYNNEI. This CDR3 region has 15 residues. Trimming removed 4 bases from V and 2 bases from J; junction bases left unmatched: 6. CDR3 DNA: TGTGCCAGCAGTGCAGGGACAGGAGGCAACTATGGCTACACCTTC. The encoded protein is CASSAGTGGNYGYTF.

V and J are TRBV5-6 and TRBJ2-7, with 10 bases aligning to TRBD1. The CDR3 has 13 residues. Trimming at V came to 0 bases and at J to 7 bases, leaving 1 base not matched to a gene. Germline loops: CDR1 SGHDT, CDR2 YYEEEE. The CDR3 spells CASSLVGQGEQYF. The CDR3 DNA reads TGTGCCAGCAGCTTGGTGGGACAGGGGGAGCAGTACTTC.

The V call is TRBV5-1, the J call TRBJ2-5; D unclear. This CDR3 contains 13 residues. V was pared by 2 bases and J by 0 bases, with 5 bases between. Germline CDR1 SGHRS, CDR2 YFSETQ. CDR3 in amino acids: CASSFSDQETQYF. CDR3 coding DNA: TGCGCCAGCAGCTTTTCGGACCAAGAGACCCAGTACTTC.

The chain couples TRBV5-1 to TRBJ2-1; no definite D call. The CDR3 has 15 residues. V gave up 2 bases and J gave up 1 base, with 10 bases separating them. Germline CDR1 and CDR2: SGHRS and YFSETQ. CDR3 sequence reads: CASSFGGSSYNEQFF. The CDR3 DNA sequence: TGCGCCAGCAGCTTTGGCGGATCTTCCTACAATGAGCAGTTCTTC.

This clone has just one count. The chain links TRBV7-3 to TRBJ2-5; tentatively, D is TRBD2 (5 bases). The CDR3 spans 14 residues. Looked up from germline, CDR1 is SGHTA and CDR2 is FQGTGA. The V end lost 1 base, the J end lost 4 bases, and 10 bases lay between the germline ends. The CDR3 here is CASSLKVSGETQYF. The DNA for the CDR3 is TGTGCCAGCAGCTTAAAGGTCAGCGGAGAGACCCAGTACTTC.

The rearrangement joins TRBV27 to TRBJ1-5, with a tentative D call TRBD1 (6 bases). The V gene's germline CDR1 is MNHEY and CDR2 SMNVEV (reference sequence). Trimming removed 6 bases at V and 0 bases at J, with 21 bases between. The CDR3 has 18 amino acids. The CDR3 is CASRLDRPQKYSNQPQHF. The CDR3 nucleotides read TGTGCCAGCAGGCTGGACAGACCACAAAAGTATAGCAATCAGCCCCAGCATTTT.

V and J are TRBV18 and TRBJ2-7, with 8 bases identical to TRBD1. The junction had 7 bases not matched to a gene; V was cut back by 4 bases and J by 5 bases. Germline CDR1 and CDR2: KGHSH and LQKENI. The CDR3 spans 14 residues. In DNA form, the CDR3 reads TGTGCCAGCTCACGAACAGGGGGTCCGGACGAGCAGTACTTC. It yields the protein CASSRTGGPDEQYF.

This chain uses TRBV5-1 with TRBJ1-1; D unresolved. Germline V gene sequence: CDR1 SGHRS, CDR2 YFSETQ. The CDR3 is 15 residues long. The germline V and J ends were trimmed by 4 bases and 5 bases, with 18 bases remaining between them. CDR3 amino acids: CASSPEPGRGTEAFF. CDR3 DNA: TGCGCCAGCAGCCCCGAACCCGGACGAGGAACTGAAGCTTTCTTT.

The CDR3 sequence is CSVGRAGSREQYF. As DNA, the CDR3 is TGCAGCGTTGGTCGGGCGGGGTCGAGAGAGCAGTACTTC. The chain links TRBV29-1 to TRBJ2-7; D is possibly TRBD2 (6 bases). This CDR3 is 13 amino acids long. V was trimmed by 4 bases and J by 7 bases, leaving 17 bases between them. Germline-derived CDR1 and CDR2 are SQVTM and ANQGSEA.

CDR3 in amino acids: CASSQEMGRGSPLHF. For the CDR3, the DNA is TGCGCCAGCAGCCAAGAGATGGGGCGCGGATCACCCCTCCACTTT. The J gene is TRBJ1-6, the V gene TRBV4-3; D is perhaps TRBD1 (5 bases). Germline-derived CDR1 and CDR2 are LGHNA and YSLEER. V lost 0 bases and J lost 10, with 13 bases in between. This CDR3 has 15 amino acids.

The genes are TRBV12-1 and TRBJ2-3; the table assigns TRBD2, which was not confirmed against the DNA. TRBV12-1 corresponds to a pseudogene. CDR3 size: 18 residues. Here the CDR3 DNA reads TGTGCCAGCAGCTTTATGACTAGCGGGGGGCGGACCACAGATACGCAGTATTTT. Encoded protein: CASSFMTSGGRTTDTQYF.

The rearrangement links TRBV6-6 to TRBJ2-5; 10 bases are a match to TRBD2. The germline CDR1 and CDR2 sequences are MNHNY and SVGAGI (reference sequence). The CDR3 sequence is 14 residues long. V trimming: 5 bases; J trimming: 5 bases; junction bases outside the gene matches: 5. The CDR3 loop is CASSRTSGLETQYF. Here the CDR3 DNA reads TGTGCCAGCAGTCGGACTAGCGGTTTGGAGACCCAGTACTTC.

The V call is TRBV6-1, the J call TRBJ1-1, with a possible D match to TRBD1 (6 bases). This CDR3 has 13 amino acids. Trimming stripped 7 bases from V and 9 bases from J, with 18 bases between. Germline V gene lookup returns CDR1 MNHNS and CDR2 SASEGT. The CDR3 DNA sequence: TGTGCCAGCAACCCCGGGGACAACTACAAAGCTTTCTTT. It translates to CASNPGDNYKAFF.